Sequencing of this TCR beta chain was carried out in a study of cytomegalovirus exposure and HLA in healthy donors. On this clone itself: Antigen unknown.

Primers included in the PCR were 60 Vbeta and 13 Jbeta primers. Clones were sequenced by immunoSEQ multiplex PCR, and TCRdb holds only the in-frame ones, with some missing. This sample carries roughly 180,000 clones, almost 85% of them seen once, and the ten largest clones take approximately 0.26%. Study observations and caveats: When analyzed later, the rates of TCR association showed variation by HLA locus, with DRB1 the most and HLA-C the fewest.

CDR3 length: 15 residues. The germline V gene has CDR1 KGHSH and CDR2 LQKENI. Trimming removed 2 bases from V and 2 bases from J, with 13 bases in between. The V call is TRBV18, the J call TRBJ2-7; D might be TRBD2 (5 bases). This clonotype was sampled from a boy aged 5-17 years in good health and CMV-seronegative. Sequencing was performed on PBMCs. The CDR3, as DNA: TGTGCCAGCTCACCAGCGCGGGTGTTCCCCTACGAGCAGTACTTC. Translating gives CASSPARVFPYEQYF.